This T cell receptor (beta chain) was captured by sequencing in a study of graft-versus-host responses after intestinal transplantation. Study-wide context: All recipients got anti-thymocyte globulin induction, then tacrolimus and steroids for 3 to 4 years.

Study conclusions and caveats: Early post-transplant HvG declines were associated with peak circulating GvH clone levels.

Comment on this clone: Its antigen remains unknown.

CDR1 is SGHTA and CDR2 is FQGTGA in the germline V gene. V shed 10 bases and J 4 bases; nucleotides not matched to a gene: 10. The CDR3 is 15 amino acids. Assay used: immunoSEQ multiplex PCR; TCRdb lists only in-frame clones, some missing. The sample consists of 85,000 to 130,000 clones, 87% of them appearing once. This specimen consisted of unstimulated CD4+ T cells sorted from spleen or lymph node cells, obtained before intestinal transplant. This clonotype was sampled from a human donor who received an intestinal transplant. The chain couples TRBV7-3 to TRBJ2-3; 11 bases are shared with TRBD2. CDR3 residues: CANKSGLAESDTQYF. The CDR3 DNA is TGTGCCAATAAATCGGGACTAGCGGAATCAGATACGCAGTATTTT. The complete variable domain, with remaining parts taken from reference TRBV7-3 and TRBJ2-3, reads GAGVSQTPSNKVTEKGKYVELRCDPISGHTALYWYRQSLGQGPEFLIYFQGTGAADDSGLPNDRFFAVRPEGSVSTLKIQRTERGDSAVYLCANKSGLAESDTQYFGPGTRLTVL.